Presented here are 18 T cell receptor beta chains from one specimen sequenced in a study of cytomegalovirus exposure and HLA in healthy donors. The PCR employed 60 Vbeta primers together with 13 Jbeta primers. Repertoires were generated with immunoSEQ multiplex PCR, while TCRdb's copy carries only in-frame clones and drops some. The data hold approximately 40,000 clones, with roughly 85% observed a single time. The specimen was PBMCs. These receptors all come from a woman aged 40 to 49 in good health and CMV-seropositive.

The chain links TRBV6-6 to TRBJ2-3; D might be TRBD1 (5 bases). The CDR3 totals 15 residues. CDR1 and CDR2 from the germline V gene are MNHNY and SVGAGI (reference sequence). The V end lost 0 bases, the J end lost 5 bases, and 12 bases lay between the germline ends. This CDR3 reads CASSYSPGYGDTQYF. The CDR3 bases are TGTGCCAGCAGTTACTCGCCAGGGTATGGAGATACGCAGTATTTT.

V usage is TRBV6-5 and J usage is TRBJ2-7; D gene ambiguous. This CDR3 has 11 residues. V lost 7 bases and J lost 5, with 9 bases in between. CDR1 MNHEY and CDR2 SVGAGI come from the germline V gene. The DNA for the CDR3 is TGTGCCAGCACCCGATTAGACGAGCAGTACTTC. The encoded protein is CASTRLDEQYF.

The chain has TRBV27 and TRBJ2-7; D gene ambiguous. This CDR3 is 12 amino acids long. Germline CDR1 reads MNHEY; CDR2 reads SMNVEV (reference sequence). Deletions cut 8 bases from V and 7 bases from J, with 15 bases between. This chain's CDR3 is CASGLNTEEQYF. The CDR3 DNA is TGTGCCAGCGGCCTAAACACAGAAGAGCAGTACTTC.

Here the CDR3 reads CASSWRTGRGELFF. Here the CDR3 DNA reads TGTGCCAGCAGTTGGCGGACAGGGAGGGGGGAGCTGTTTTTT. This rearrangement joins TRBV6-5 to TRBJ2-2; TRBD1 agrees at 8 bases. The CDR3 runs 14 residues. After removal of 4 bases from V and 8 bases from J, the junction contained 6 bases not matched to a gene. Germline V gene sequence: CDR1 MNHEY, CDR2 SVGAGI.

This clone appeared a single time. CDR3 in amino acids: CASTRTSRETQYF. CDR3 in DNA: TGTGCCAGCACCCGGACTAGCAGAGAGACCCAGTACTTC. The chain is built from TRBV28 and TRBJ2-5, with 8 nucleotides matching TRBD2. Germline lookup yields CDR1 MDHEN and CDR2 SYDVKM. This CDR3 contains 13 residues. The junction had 5 bases not matched to a gene; V was cut back by 7 bases and J by 4 bases. The full variable domain, in which reference TRBV28 and TRBJ2-5 provide the parts outside the CDR3, is DVKVTQSSRYLVKRTGEKVFLECVQDMDHENMFWYRQDPGLGLRLIYFSYDVKMKEKGDIPEGYSVSREKKERFSLILESASTNQTSMYLCASTRTSRETQYFGPGTRLLVL.

The chain is built from TRBV2 and TRBJ1-4; 10 bases are shared with TRBD1. The CDR3 runs 17 residues. CDR1 is SNHLY and CDR2 is FYNNEI in the germline V gene. The junction had 13 bases not matched to a gene; V was cut back by 11 bases and J by 1 base. CDR3 DNA sequence: TGTGCCGGCGCTCGCGGGACAGGGGTTCAAACTAATGAAAAACTGTTTTTT. Translated, it gives CAGARGTGVQTNEKLFF.

The chain couples TRBV2 to TRBJ1-4; tentatively, D is TRBD1 (6 bases). Germline V CDR1 and CDR2: SNHLY, FYNNEI. The length of the CDR3 is 15 residues. Trimming removed 7 bases at V and 1 base at J, with 13 bases between. The CDR3 nucleotides are TGTGCCAGCAAAAAACAGGGATTAACTAATGAAAAACTGTTTTTT. Protein sequence: CASKKQGLTNEKLFF.

The chain joins TRBV7-9 to TRBJ2-1; no definite D call. From germline, CDR1 is SEHNR and CDR2 FQNEAQ (reference sequence). The CDR3 has 11 amino acids. Trimming took off 2 bases at V and 8 bases at J, with 4 bases between the two ends. CDR3 protein: CASSLSDEQFF. The CDR3 region has the DNA TGTGCCAGCAGCTTATCGGATGAGCAGTTCTTC.

V is TRBV19 and J is TRBJ2-2; 8 bases agree with TRBD2. The V segment lost 3 bases and the J segment 1 base; nucleotides outside the gene matches: 1. Germline V gene sequence: CDR1 LNHDA, CDR2 SQIVND (reference sequence). The CDR3 has 15 residues. Here the CDR3 DNA reads TGTGCCAGTAGTATCACTAGCGGGAACACCGGGGAGCTGTTTTTT. It encodes CASSITSGNTGELFF.

The genes are TRBV10-2 and TRBJ1-1, with D unresolved. CDR3 size: 13 residues. V was clipped by 4 bases and J by 9 bases, with 15 bases between them. Per the germline V gene, CDR1 is WSHSY and CDR2 is SAAADI. CDR3 loop: CASSVGWETQAFF. In DNA, the CDR3 is TGCGCCAGCAGTGTAGGTTGGGAGACGCAAGCTTTCTTT.

The genes are TRBV6-5 and TRBJ1-5; D ambiguous. The CDR3 contains 12 residues. Germline lookup yields CDR1 MNHEY and CDR2 SVGAGI. The germline V and J ends were trimmed by 7 bases and 6 bases, with 10 bases remaining between them. CDR3 region: CASTTSGQPQHF. The CDR3 nucleotides read TGTGCCAGCACCACCTCGGGTCAGCCCCAGCATTTT.

V usage is TRBV6-1 and J usage is TRBJ2-5; 7 bases align to TRBD2. J lost 0 bases, V lost 4 bases, and 2 bases had no gene match. This CDR3 spans 14 amino acids. Per germline, CDR1 MNHNS and CDR2 SASEGT. CDR3 nucleotide sequence: TGTGCCAGCAGTGGGGGGGGAAACCAAGAGACCCAGTACTTC. Translation gives CASSGGGNQETQYF.

The rearrangement joins TRBV28 to TRBJ2-5; possibly TRBD1 for D (6 bases). The ends were cut back, 6 bases at V and 4 bases at J, with 12 bases in the middle. Looked up from germline, CDR1 is MDHEN and CDR2 is SYDVKM. CDR3 length: 13 residues. CDR3: CASRQGRVETQYF. The CDR3 coding sequence is TGTGCCAGCAGACAGGGACGGGTAGAGACCCAGTACTTC.

V and J are TRBV28 and TRBJ1-5; TRBD1 is a possible D gene (5 bases). CDR1 is MDHEN, CDR2 SYDVKM, per germline. This CDR3 is 11 amino acids long. Trimming shortened V by 10 bases and J by 6 bases, and 10 bases separated the two germline ends. The CDR3 region has the DNA TGTGCCACCCAGGGAGGTCAGCCCCAGCATTTT. Translation gives CATQGGQPQHF.

The chain recombines TRBV29-1 with TRBJ1-2; a possible D gene is TRBD1 (6 bases). Germline-derived CDR1 and CDR2 are SQVTM and ANQGSEA. Trimming removed 4 bases at V and 0 bases at J, with 15 bases between. The CDR3 runs 15 residues. CDR3 DNA sequence: TGCAGCGTTGGACAGGACCTACCTCCTAACTATGGCTACACCTTC. Its translation: CSVGQDLPPNYGYTF.

This clone was detected only a few times. The chain uses TRBV20-1 and TRBJ2-7; 8 bases are shared with TRBD1. The ends lost 6 bases at V and 5 bases at J; junction bases unmatched: 3. The germline V gene has CDR1 DFQATT and CDR2 SNEGSKA (reference sequence). The CDR3 is 11 residues long. CDR3 DNA sequence: TGCAGTGCGGCAGGGGGCAACGAGCAGTACTTC. Its protein product is CSAAGGNEQYF.

This clone was recorded only once. The rearrangement links TRBV4-3 to TRBJ2-3, with 7 bases that match TRBD2. This CDR3 region has 18 residues. V shed 3 bases, J shed 3 bases, and the junction held 15 bases outside the gene matches. CDR1 and CDR2 from the germline V gene are LGHNA and YSLEER. The CDR3 loop is CASSQSQLGLGGTDTQYF. The CDR3 DNA reads as TGCGCCAGCAGCCAGAGTCAATTAGGACTAGGAGGGACAGATACGCAGTATTTT.

On this clone itself: Other DNA variants within this sample encode the same CDR3. The CDR3 DNA reads as TGCGCCAGCAGCTTGGCGGACAGGGGATACACCGGGGAGCTGTTTTTT. It is translated as CASSLADRGYTGELFF. V is TRBV5-1 and J is TRBJ2-2, with 9 bases lining up with TRBD1. CDR1 is SGHRS, CDR2 YFSETQ, per germline. J was trimmed by 3 bases and V by 0 bases; bases with no gene match: 3. The CDR3 covers 16 residues.